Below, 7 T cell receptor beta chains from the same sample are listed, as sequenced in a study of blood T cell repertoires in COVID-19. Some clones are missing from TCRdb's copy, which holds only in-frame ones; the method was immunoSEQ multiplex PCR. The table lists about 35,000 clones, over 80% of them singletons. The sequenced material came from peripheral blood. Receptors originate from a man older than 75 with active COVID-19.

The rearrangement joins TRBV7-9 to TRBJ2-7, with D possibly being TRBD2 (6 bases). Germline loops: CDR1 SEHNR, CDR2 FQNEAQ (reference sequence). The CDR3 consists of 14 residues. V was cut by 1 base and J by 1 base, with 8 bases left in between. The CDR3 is CASSLGGRSYEQYF. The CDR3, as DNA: TGTGCCAGCAGCTTAGGGGGGAGGTCCTACGAGCAGTACTTC.

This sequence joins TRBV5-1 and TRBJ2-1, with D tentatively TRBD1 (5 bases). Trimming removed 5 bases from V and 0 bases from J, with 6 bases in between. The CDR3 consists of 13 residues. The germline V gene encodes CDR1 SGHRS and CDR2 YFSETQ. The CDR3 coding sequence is TGCGCCAGCAGAGGGGTCTCCTACAATGAGCAGTTCTTC. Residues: CASRGVSYNEQFF.

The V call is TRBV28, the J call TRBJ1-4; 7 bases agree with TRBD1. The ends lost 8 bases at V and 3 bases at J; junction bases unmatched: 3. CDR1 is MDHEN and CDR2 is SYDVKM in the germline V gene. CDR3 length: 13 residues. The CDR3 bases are TGTGCCAGCGGGGACAGCTCTAATGAAAAACTGTTTTTT. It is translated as CASGDSSNEKLFF.

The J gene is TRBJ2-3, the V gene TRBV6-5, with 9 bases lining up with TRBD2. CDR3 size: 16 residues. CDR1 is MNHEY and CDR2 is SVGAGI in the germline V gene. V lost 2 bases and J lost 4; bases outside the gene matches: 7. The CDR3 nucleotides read TGTGCCAGCAGTTACGAGTTAGCGGGAGATTCAGATACGCAGTATTTT. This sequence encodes CASSYELAGDSDTQYF.

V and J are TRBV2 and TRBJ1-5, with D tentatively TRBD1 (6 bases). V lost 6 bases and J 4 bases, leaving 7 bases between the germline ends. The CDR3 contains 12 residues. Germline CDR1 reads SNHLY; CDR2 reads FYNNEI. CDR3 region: CASRDSNQPQHF. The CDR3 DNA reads TGTGCCAGCAGGGACAGTAATCAGCCCCAGCATTTT.

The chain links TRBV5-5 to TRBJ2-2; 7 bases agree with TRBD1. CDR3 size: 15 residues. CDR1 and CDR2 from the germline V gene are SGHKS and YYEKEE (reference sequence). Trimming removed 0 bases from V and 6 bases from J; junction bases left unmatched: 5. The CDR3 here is CASSLGQGRSGELFF. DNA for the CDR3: TGTGCCAGCAGCTTGGGACAGGGAAGATCCGGGGAGCTGTTTTTT.

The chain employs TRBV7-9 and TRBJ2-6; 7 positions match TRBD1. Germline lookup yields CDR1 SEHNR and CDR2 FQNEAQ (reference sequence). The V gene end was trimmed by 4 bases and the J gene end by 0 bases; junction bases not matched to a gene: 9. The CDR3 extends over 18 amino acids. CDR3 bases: TGTGCCAGCAGCTCCCCCGGGACAGCCTTCTCTGGGGCCAACGTCCTGACTTTC. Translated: CASSSPGTAFSGANVLTF.